This TCR beta chain derives from a study of preoperative IRX-2 immunotherapy in early breast cancer. This clone has just one count. This table comes from immunoSEQ multiplex PCR, and its TCRdb copy is limited to in-frame clones, with some not included. The sample includes 35,000 to 55,000 clones, about 95% of them seen just once. Specified treatment: preoperative locoregional IRX-2 cytokine immunotherapy. This phase Ib study tested locoregional IRX-2 cytokine immunotherapy given before surgery. CDR3 length equals 15 residues. CDR1 and CDR2 from the germline V gene are SGHDT and YYEEEE. The V and J ends lost 4 bases and 5 bases respectively, with 18 bases between them.

Specimen: tumor tissue, collected after IRX-2 immunotherapy. The chain uses TRBV5-6 and TRBJ2-5; TRBD1 is a possible D gene (5 bases). This receptor was taken from a human donor with breast cancer. The CDR3 is CASSPLGPPEETQYF. CDR3 in DNA: TGTGCCAGCAGCCCACTGGGGCCCCCAGAGGAGACCCAGTACTTC.